This is a list of T cell receptor beta chains from one sample in a study of patients and donors after allogeneic stem cell transplantation. MiXCR, run by TCRdb on the RT-PCR reads, gives a single entry per CDR3 protein. The table lists approximately 88,000 distinct CDR3 sequences, approximately 5.2% of them singletons. The sequenced sample consisted of blood, either unsorted or a sorted T cell fraction (not recorded which). These receptors were collected from a human donor who was either an allogeneic HSCT recipient or a stem cell or donor lymphocyte infusion donor (not recorded which). It is not recorded whose cells these are; they may come from a transplant donor. CDR3s include the opening cysteine and the closing phenylalanine or tryptophan. The order of the fields is V gene, J gene, D gene, clone size, CDR3 DNA, CDR3 protein. The D gene is left open where the match is weak. For some rows the clone size is stated as once, few or many, or as a class when expanded; others skip it.

v_gene: TRBV2; j_gene: TRBJ2-7; d_gene: NA; abundance: many; CDR3nt: TGTGCCATCAGACAGGACTCCTACGAGCAGTACTTC; CDR3aa: CAIRQDSYEQYF
v_gene: TRBV15; j_gene: TRBJ1-1; d_gene: NA; abundance: many; CDR3nt: TGTGCCACCAGCAGAGATTTGCGGCACACTGAAGCTTTCTTT; CDR3aa: CATSRDLRHTEAFF
v_gene: TRBV11-1; j_gene: TRBJ2-1; d_gene: TRBD2; abundance: many; CDR3nt: TGTGCCAGCAGCTCACCCGAATCGGGACTAGCGTATTACAATGAGCAGTTCTTC; CDR3aa: CASSSPESGLAYYNEQFF
v_gene: TRBV10-3; j_gene: TRBJ1-4; d_gene: NA; abundance: NA; CDR3nt: TGTGCCATCAGTGAGGTTATGGGGGCCTTTGAAAAACTGTTTTTT; CDR3aa: CAISEVMGAFEKLFF
v_gene: TRBV20-1; j_gene: TRBJ2-1; d_gene: TRBD1; abundance: many; CDR3nt: TGCAGTGCTCCAAAAGGACAGGGTATTTACAATGAGCAGTTCTTC; CDR3aa: CSAPKGQGIYNEQFF
v_gene: TRBV12-3/TRBV12-4; j_gene: TRBJ1-4; d_gene: NA; abundance: many; CDR3nt: TGTGCCAGCTCCTTTGGGGGGGCCGGGGCTAGGGAAAAACTGTTTTTT; CDR3aa: CASSFGGAGAREKLFF
v_gene: TRBV4-2; j_gene: TRBJ2-1; d_gene: TRBD2; abundance: many; CDR3nt: TGTGCCAGCAGCCAAGGGGTCGGGACTAGCGGATCCAATGAGCAGTTCTTC; CDR3aa: CASSQGVGTSGSNEQFF
v_gene: TRBV7-9; j_gene: TRBJ2-5; d_gene: NA; abundance: many; CDR3nt: TGTGCCAGCAGTCCCAATGCCCAAGAGACCCAGTACTTC; CDR3aa: CASSPNAQETQYF
v_gene: TRBV2; j_gene: TRBJ2-7; d_gene: NA; abundance: many; CDR3nt: TGTGCCAGCAGTGAAGCGCTTCAGTGGGACGGTAAACCCGAGCAGTACTTC; CDR3aa: CASSEALQWDGKPEQYF
v_gene: TRBV20-1; j_gene: TRBJ1-5; d_gene: NA; abundance: many; CDR3nt: TGCAGTGCTAGAGATCTATCTGGGGGCGGGAATCAGCCCCAGCATTTT; CDR3aa: CSARDLSGGGNQPQHF
v_gene: TRBV29-1; j_gene: TRBJ2-7; d_gene: NA; abundance: many; CDR3nt: TGCAGCGCAGCGCAACAGGGAGATCCCTACGAGCAGTACTTC; CDR3aa: CSAAQQGDPYEQYF
v_gene: TRBV3-1; j_gene: TRBJ1-2; d_gene: NA; abundance: many; CDR3nt: TGTGCCAGCAGCCAAGGGGGGAGCTGGCAGTTC; CDR3aa: CASSQGGSWQF
v_gene: TRBV7-9; j_gene: TRBJ1-2; d_gene: NA; abundance: many; CDR3nt: TGTGCCAGGGAGAAAGTGACTAGAGGCTACACCTTC; CDR3aa: CAREKVTRGYTF
v_gene: TRBV9; j_gene: TRBJ2-1; d_gene: NA; abundance: many; CDR3nt: TGTGCCAGCAGCGCCTCATCAGGGATTCTGTACAATGAGCAGTTCTTC; CDR3aa: CASSASSGILYNEQFF
v_gene: TRBV28; j_gene: TRBJ1-2; d_gene: NA; abundance: many; CDR3nt: TGTGCCAGCTCTGAAAGTAACTATGGCTACACCTTC; CDR3aa: CASSESNYGYTF
v_gene: TRBV30; j_gene: TRBJ1-6; d_gene: NA; abundance: many; CDR3nt: TGTGCCTGGACTACGAGCTCCTATAATTCACCCCTCCACTTT; CDR3aa: CAWTTSSYNSPLHF
v_gene: TRBV20-1; j_gene: TRBJ1-1; d_gene: NA; abundance: NA; CDR3nt: TGCAGTGCTAGAGAAAGCAGGGTGAACACTGAAGCTTTCTTT; CDR3aa: CSARESRVNTEAFF
v_gene: TRBV5-6; j_gene: TRBJ2-7; d_gene: NA; abundance: NA; CDR3nt: TGTGCCAGCAGCTTGGAAGGCGGGTTGACGGAGTACTTC; CDR3aa: CASSLEGGLTEYF
v_gene: TRBV12-3/TRBV12-4; j_gene: TRBJ2-2; d_gene: NA; abundance: many; CDR3nt: TGTGCCAGCAGTACGGCGTCAAACACCGGGGAGCTGTTTTTT; CDR3aa: CASSTASNTGELFF
v_gene: TRBV11-2; j_gene: TRBJ2-1; d_gene: TRBD2; abundance: few; CDR3nt: TGTGCCAGCAGCTCAGGGGGGACTAGCAATTACAATGAGCAGTTCTTC; CDR3aa: CASSSGGTSNYNEQFF
v_gene: TRBV28; j_gene: TRBJ2-1; d_gene: TRBD2; abundance: few; CDR3nt: TGTGCCAGCAGTCGCGGTGGTAGCGGGAAGTACAATGAGCAGTTCTTC; CDR3aa: CASSRGGSGKYNEQFF
v_gene: TRBV19; j_gene: TRBJ2-7; d_gene: NA; abundance: NA; CDR3nt: TGTGCCAGTAGTCACACAGGAGCCGCTTACGAGCAGTACTTC; CDR3aa: CASSHTGAAYEQYF
v_gene: TRBV4-2; j_gene: TRBJ2-1; d_gene: TRBD2; abundance: many; CDR3nt: TGTGCCAGCAGCCCAGGACTAGCGGGCACGATTCCCGGGGGGAATGAGCAGTTCTTC; CDR3aa: CASSPGLAGTIPGGNEQFF
v_gene: TRBV19; j_gene: TRBJ1-1; d_gene: NA; abundance: NA; CDR3nt: TGTGCCAGTAGTATGGGGGCGCTCTCTAACACTGAAGCTTTCTTT; CDR3aa: CASSMGALSNTEAFF
v_gene: TRBV5-4; j_gene: TRBJ2-3; d_gene: TRBD2; abundance: few; CDR3nt: TGTGCCAGCAGCTTAGGACTAGCGGGCCTGACTAGCACAGATACGCAGTATTTT; CDR3aa: CASSLGLAGLTSTDTQYF
v_gene: TRBV18; j_gene: TRBJ2-7; d_gene: NA; abundance: few; CDR3nt: TGTGCCAGCTCACGGCGTGGACAGACTATCCTGGGGGAGCAGTACTTC; CDR3aa: CASSRRGQTILGEQYF
v_gene: TRBV20-1; j_gene: TRBJ2-1; d_gene: TRBD2; abundance: many; CDR3nt: TGCAGTTTAGTAGCGGGAGCGTACAATGAGCAGTTCTTC; CDR3aa: CSLVAGAYNEQFF
v_gene: TRBV19; j_gene: TRBJ1-6; d_gene: NA; abundance: many; CDR3nt: TGTGCCAGTAGTATAGTCGGTAGTGGAAGCAGCTATAATTCACCCCTCCACTTT; CDR3aa: CASSIVGSGSSYNSPLHF
v_gene: TRBV6-2/TRBV6-3; j_gene: TRBJ2-3; d_gene: NA; abundance: many; CDR3nt: TGTGCCAGCAGTTACTCGAAGAGCGGGAGCACAGATACGCAGTATTTT; CDR3aa: CASSYSKSGSTDTQYF
v_gene: TRBV11-2; j_gene: TRBJ1-1; d_gene: NA; abundance: few; CDR3nt: TGTGCCAGCAGCTTATCCGGGAGCGGCACTGAAGCTTTCTTT; CDR3aa: CASSLSGSGTEAFF
v_gene: TRBV18; j_gene: TRBJ1-1; d_gene: NA; abundance: few; CDR3nt: TGTGCCAGCTCCCCCGACGTGACGACTGAAGCTTTCTTT; CDR3aa: CASSPDVTTEAFF